Shown below are 2 T cell receptor beta chains from a single sample sequenced in a study of siplizumab effects on memory and regulatory T cells. The protocol was immunoSEQ multiplex PCR, while the TCRdb copy is restricted to in-frame clones and leaves out a portion. The data contain tens of thousands of clones, over 85% of them singletons. Sequenced material: CD8+ T cells sorted from blood. These receptors were taken from a human donor in good health.

The CDR3 DNA follows: TGCAGCGTGGAGGGGGGGGCAGCTTTCTTT. Residues: CSVEGGAAFF. The V gene is TRBV29-1, the J gene TRBJ1-1; D perhaps matches TRBD1 (6 bases). The V gene lost 6 bases and the J gene lost 10 bases, with 12 bases spanning the gap. CDR3 length equals 10 residues. From germline, CDR1 is SQVTM and CDR2 ANQGSEA. Using reference TRBV29-1 and TRBJ1-1 for the parts outside the CDR3, the full variable domain is SAVISQKPSRDICQRGTSLTIQCQVDSQVTMMFWYRQQPGQSLTLIATANQGSEATYESGFVIDKFPISRPNLTFSTLTVSNMSPEDSSIYLCSVEGGAAFFGQGTRLTVV.

V is TRBV6-5 and J is TRBJ2-2; D unclear. V lost 2 bases and J 4 bases, leaving 2 bases between the germline ends. CDR1 is MNHEY, CDR2 SVGAGI, per germline. This CDR3 is 12 amino acids long. The DNA of the CDR3 is TGTGCCAGCAGTTACGTCACCGGGGAGCTGTTTTTT. Protein product: CASSYVTGELFF.